The TCR beta chain under discussion was sequenced for a study of T cells after yellow fever vaccination (dated by TCRdb to about 2019). As for the study more broadly: Libraries from fractions with low cell numbers were prepared with the SMART-Seq v4 Ultra Low Input RNA kit. To follow T-cell clones before and after primary and booster YFV17D yellow fever vaccination, bulk TCR alpha and beta repertoires were sequenced over time. Two healthy male donors, one aged 18 to 30 and one aged 30 to 39 years, were included in the cohort. Blood was drawn at multiple timepoints before and after primary and secondary immunization, with bulk PBMC replicates and cell subsets isolated. The paper's findings and limits, for the study overall: Only a couple of donors were included in the study, so the extent to which the findings can be generalized is limited. The secondary T-cell response was weaker than the primary response but faster, peaking on day 5 instead of day 15. Computational filtering was required because FACS-sorted repertoires could contain abundant contaminating clonotypes from the bulk population. After the booster, most clones that had expanded after primary vaccination were detected again (approximately 96% of CD4 and 70% to 90% of CD8), suggesting broad maintenance of memory. A small fraction of clonotypes appeared in both the CD4 and CD8 compartments, likely as a result of convergent recombination.

Taken with the paper, the label for treatment or condition translates to: live attenuated yellow fever vaccine strain. PBMCs were isolated from peripheral blood using a standard Ficoll-Paque protocol. Epitope-specific CD8 T cells were sorted using a dextramer loaded with the yellow fever NS4B epitope peptide, with anti-CD3 and anti-CD8 staining. TriZol was used to extract RNA from bulk PBMCs, CD4 and CD8 fractions, and dextramer-positive and dextramer-negative fractions. Turning to this clonotype: Per-nucleotide qualities are absent, and no much larger clonotype sits a single base away.

V and J lose 4 bases and 0 bases, and a span of 7 bases separates them. From a lookup of the germline V gene, CDR1 and CDR2 are MNHNS and SASEGT. The cysteine opens and the phenylalanine closes a CDR3 of 14 amino acids. Just CDR3 DNA is preserved here, 42 bases in frame from base 1. TCR cDNA was synthesized by 5'RACE template switching, which introduced a universal primer site and unique molecular identifiers. cDNA synthesis was primed from both the TCR alpha and TCR beta constant segments. Library amplification involved two PCR steps, and the second step added sample barcodes and sequencing adapters. Sequencing of the libraries was done on either Illumina HiSeq 2500 (2x100 bp) or NovaSeq (2x150 bp). Per the source publication's procedure: Demultiplexing of reads and collapsing into UMI consensus sequences were performed with MIGEC, and V(D)J alignment was carried out with MiXCR. Vaccine-responding clonotypes were identified with edgeR using replicate PBMC samples, with FDR below 0.01 and a log2 fold change above 5 up to day 15 being required. Each bulk clonotype received a CD4 or CD8 identity based on whether the sequenced CD4 or CD8 repertoire contained that clonotype at higher abundance. A clonotype counted as NS4B-specific if enriched at least 10-fold in dextramer-positive versus dextramer-negative fractions, with CD4-biased clonotypes left out. The public reads were run again by TCRdb, first through fastp at Q25 and then through MiXCR, and only productive beta chains were kept. When rows share a CDR3 protein, they turn into one entry using the most common DNA and genes. It is TCRdb's table, rather than the study itself, that gives the V and J calls and clone size. The sample has 96,000 or so distinct CDR3 sequences on record, roughly 8.2% of them singletons. Clones ranked in the top ten supply around 16% of the sample.

This sequence was found in a man in his late teens or twenties who received the YFV17D yellow fever vaccine. This material consisted of CD8+ T cells not binding an NS4B(214-222) dextramer, sorted from PBMCs, taken around 16 days after the first yellow fever vaccination. The intended sense of this specimen's cell subset or site label: NS4B epitope dextramer-negative CD8 T cells. The sequence is built from TRBV6-1 and TRBJ2-1; a tentative D call is TRBD2 (5 bases match). CDR3 reads: CASSAGNSYNEQFF. Here is the DNA: TGTGCCAGCAGTGCCGGGAACTCCTACAATGAGCAGTTCTTC.